The sequence of this TCR beta chain was determined in a study of patients and donors after allogeneic stem cell transplantation (dated by TCRdb to about 2020). This clonotype came up a few times. What antigen it recognizes has not been identified. Per-nucleotide qualities are absent, and no much larger clonotype sits a single base away. The protocol used for the library was RT-PCR. The listed sequencing device is NextSeq 550. TCRdb passed the public sequencing reads through fastp at Q25 and MiXCR, retaining productive beta sequences. Rows are combined by CDR3 protein, so each entry shows the most common genes and DNA. This sample gives about a million distinct CDR3 sequences in total; roughly 18% of them show up just once. Roughly 6% of the sample lies in the top ten. Germline trimming: 6 bases from V, 2 bases from J; junction bases outside gene matches: 9. The CDR3 sequence holds 15 residues, the cysteine and phenylalanine included. The read is trimmed to its CDR3 DNA, 45 bases read in frame from base 1. For CDR1 and CDR2, the germline V gene lists MDHEN and SYDVKM.

This TCR derives from a human donor who was either an allogeneic HSCT recipient or a stem cell or donor lymphocyte infusion donor (not recorded which). It is not recorded whose cells these are; they may come from a transplant donor. Sequencing was performed on blood, either unsorted or a sorted T cell fraction (not recorded which). The rearrangement joined TRBV28 to TRBJ1-2; 7 bases in the junction line up with TRBD1. The DNA sequence reads TGTGCCAGCAGCCAACAGGGGAATGGCAACTATGGCTACACCTTC. It codes for CASSQQGNGNYGYTF.